The entry that follows covers one TCR beta chain sequence. What antigen it recognizes has not been identified. Per-base qualities were not stored, and no clone one base away is much larger. The germline V gene supplies CDR1 SGHVS and CDR2 FNYEAQ. Relative to germline, V is missing 1 base and J is missing 6 bases, with 13 bases of the junction outside any gene match. The CDR3 spans 17 residues, from the cysteine through the phenylalanine. The DNA shown is the 51-base CDR3, in frame from base 1. This record comes from a study of CD8+ T cells in alopecia areata (dated by TCRdb to 2016 to 2018). Turning to the overall study: Treated patients were enrolled in an open-label pilot trial of oral tofacitinib at 5 to 10 mg twice daily for moderate-to-severe alopecia areata. Patients stayed on tofacitinib for 6 to 18 months and then had 6 months of follow-up off drug so that delayed response and recurrence could be assessed. High-throughput TCRbeta sequencing was used to examine T cell clonal expansion in alopecia areata in both the C3H/HeJ mouse model and human patients. In humans, TCRbeta sequencing was performed on scalp tissue and on sorted CD4+ and CD8+ peripheral blood T cells from healthy controls and from patients with patchy or totalis/universalis alopecia areata. Biopsies were taken from tofacitinib-treated patients at baseline and at 4 and 24 weeks of treatment, and a later scalp biopsy was taken in several of the tofacitinib-treated patients. Scalp clonality was compared across normal scalp (n=4), patchy alopecia areata scalp (n=8), and alopecia totalis/universalis scalp (n=8). RNA was obtained with the PAXgene miRNA kit for fixed scalp, the miRNeasy kit for PBMCs, and the RNeasy kit for mouse skin. immunoSEQ multiplex PCR using 35 Vbeta forward primers and 13 Jbeta reverse primers was used to amplify TCRbeta CDR3 regions. The investigation overall reported the following: Shared TCR sequences between patients were less evident than in mice, which may be partly attributable to HLA diversity in the patient population. Scalp TCR repertoire analysis is complicated because resident alphabeta T cells in normal human skin are also sequenced, whereas mouse skin is dominated by gammadelta T cells. Higher clonality and more expanded CD8+ clones were observed in lesional scalp than in normal scalp, particularly in alopecia totalis/universalis, a finding suggestive of antigenic drive.

The time point tag for this specimen amounts to: baseline before oral tofacitinib. Lesional scalp punch biopsies and peripheral blood were collected from alopecia areata patients. PBMCs were isolated by density centrifugation and stained for CD3, CD4 and CD8, after which CD4+ and CD8+ T cells were sorted on a FACSAria. The library was made by the immunoSEQ multiplex PCR assay. To provide template for TCR sequencing, every sample had RNA extracted and reverse transcribed into cDNA. First-strand cDNA was synthesized with SuperScript III using a 2:1 mix of oligo-dT and random hexamers. Amplification bias was assessed with a synthetic immune receptor repertoire, and residual bias was removed computationally. Per the authors' processing: Raw reads were preprocessed to remove errors, and CDR3 was defined according to IMGT conventions as the region from the conserved cysteine to phenylalanine. Clonality was computed as 1 minus the Shannon entropy, with the entropy normalized by log2 of the number of productive unique TCRs. Whether each scalp clone was CD4 or CD8 was inferred by checking scalp TCRbeta sequences against the CD4 and CD8 repertoires from sorted blood. TCRdb mirrors the immuneACCESS table, restricted to in-frame sequences. Some clones are absent from its copies; in checked studies, under half trace to an unresolved V gene, and the reason for the others is unknown. V, J and clone size are those of that table, while D and trimming were read from the DNA. For this sample there are hundreds of thousands of clones; about 68% appear just once. Jointly, the top ten make up around 1.2% of the sample.

This material consisted of CD4+ T cells sorted from blood, taken at week 0. The clonotype originates from a human donor with alopecia areata. The chain is assembled from TRBV7-6 and TRBJ2-3, and TRBD1 aligns with 7 junction nucleotides. The CDR3 amino acid sequence is: CASSLGSGSGGVDTQYF. The bases are TGTGCCAGCAGCTTAGGGTCTGGTTCAGGGGGAGTGGATACGCAGTATTTT.